Sequencing of this T cell receptor (beta chain) was carried out in a study of CD8 T cells in ankylosing spondylitis. This CDR3 is 15 amino acids long. The V gene lost 5 bases and the J gene lost 2 bases, with 15 bases spanning the gap. Looked up from germline, CDR1 is SGHTA and CDR2 is FQGTGA. This clonotype was counted many times. Its cognate antigen is unknown. MiXCR was run by TCRdb on the 5' RACE reads, yielding one entry per CDR3 protein. The sample comprises some 250,000 distinct CDR3 sequences, over 8.5% of which are singletons, and under 7.5% rests with the top ten. Findings of the study overall: Reportedly, matched ankylosing spondylitis synovial fluid was significantly enriched for disease-linked clones. In peripheral blood, disease-linked CD8+ clones occurred at relatively low frequencies. Reports of some motif variants in reactive arthritis synovial fluid and blood predate this one.

This sequence was found in a male donor with ankylosing spondylitis or in good health (not recorded which). V is TRBV7-3 and J is TRBJ2-5; D unresolved. The specimen was blood, either unsorted or a sorted T cell fraction (not recorded which). CDR3: CASSEQPGSQETQYF. CDR3 coding DNA: TGTGCCAGCAGCGAGCAACCAGGAAGTCAAGAGACCCAGTACTTC.